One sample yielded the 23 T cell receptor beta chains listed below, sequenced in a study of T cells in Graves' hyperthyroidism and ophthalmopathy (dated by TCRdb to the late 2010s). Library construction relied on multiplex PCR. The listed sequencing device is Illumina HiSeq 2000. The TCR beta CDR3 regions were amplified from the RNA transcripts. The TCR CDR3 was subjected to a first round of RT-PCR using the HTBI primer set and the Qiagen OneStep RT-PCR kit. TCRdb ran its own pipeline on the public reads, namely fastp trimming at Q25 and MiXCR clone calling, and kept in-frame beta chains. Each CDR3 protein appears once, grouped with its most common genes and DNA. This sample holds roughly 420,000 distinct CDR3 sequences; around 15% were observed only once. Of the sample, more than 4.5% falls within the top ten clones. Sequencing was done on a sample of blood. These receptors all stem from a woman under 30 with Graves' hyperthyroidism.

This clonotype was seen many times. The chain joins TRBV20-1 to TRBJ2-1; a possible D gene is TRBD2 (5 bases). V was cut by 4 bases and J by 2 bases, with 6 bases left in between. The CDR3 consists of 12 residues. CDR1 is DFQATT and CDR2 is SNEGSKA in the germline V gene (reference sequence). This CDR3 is CSATGTYNEQFF. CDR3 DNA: TGCAGTGCTACCGGGACCTACAATGAGCAGTTCTTC.

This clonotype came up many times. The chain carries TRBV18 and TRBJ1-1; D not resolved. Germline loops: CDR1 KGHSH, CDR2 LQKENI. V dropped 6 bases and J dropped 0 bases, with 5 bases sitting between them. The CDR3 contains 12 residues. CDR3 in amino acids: CASSWVNTEAFF. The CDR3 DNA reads TGTGCCAGCTCCTGGGTGAACACTGAAGCTTTCTTT.

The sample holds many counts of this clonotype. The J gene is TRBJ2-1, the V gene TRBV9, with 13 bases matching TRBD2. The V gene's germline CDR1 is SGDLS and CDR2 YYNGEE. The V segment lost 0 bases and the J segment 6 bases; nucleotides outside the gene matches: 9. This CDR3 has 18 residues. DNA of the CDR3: TGTGCCAGCAGCGTAGCTCCGACTAGCGGGAGGTCAAGCAATGAGCAGTTCTTC. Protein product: CASSVAPTSGRSSNEQFF. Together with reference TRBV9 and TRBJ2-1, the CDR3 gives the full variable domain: DSGVTQTPKHLITATGQRVTLRCSPRSGDLSVYWYQQSLDQGLQFLIQYYNGEERAKGNILERFSAQQFPDLHSELNLSSLELGDSALYFCASSVAPTSGRSSNEQFFGPGTRLTVL.

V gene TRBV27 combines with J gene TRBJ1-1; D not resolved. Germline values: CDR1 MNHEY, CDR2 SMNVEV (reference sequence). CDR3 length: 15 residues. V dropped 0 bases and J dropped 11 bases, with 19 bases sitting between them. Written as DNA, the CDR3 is TGTGCCAGCAGTTTATCCGTCCTCGACCCCGGCGGGGCTTTCTTT. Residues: CASSLSVLDPGGAFF.

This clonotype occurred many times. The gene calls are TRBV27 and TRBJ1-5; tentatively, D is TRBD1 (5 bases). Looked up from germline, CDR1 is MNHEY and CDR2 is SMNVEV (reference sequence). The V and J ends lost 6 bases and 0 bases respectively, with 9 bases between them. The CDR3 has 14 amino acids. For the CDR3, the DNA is TGTGCCAGCAGGGGGACCGTTAGCAATCAGCCCCAGCATTTT. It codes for CASRGTVSNQPQHF.

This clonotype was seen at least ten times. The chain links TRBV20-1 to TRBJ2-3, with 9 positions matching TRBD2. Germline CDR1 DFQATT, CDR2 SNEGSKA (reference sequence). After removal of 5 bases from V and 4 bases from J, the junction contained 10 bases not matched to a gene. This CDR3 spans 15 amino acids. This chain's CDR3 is CSAGGGGRAPDTQYF. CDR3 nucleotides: TGCAGTGCTGGCGGGGGCGGGAGGGCCCCAGATACGCAGTATTTT.

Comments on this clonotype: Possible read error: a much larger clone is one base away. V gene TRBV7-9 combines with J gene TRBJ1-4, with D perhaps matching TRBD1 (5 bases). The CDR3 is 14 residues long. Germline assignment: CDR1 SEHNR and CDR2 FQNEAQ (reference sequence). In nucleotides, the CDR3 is TGTGCCAGCAGCTTACGTGTCGGGGCCGAAAAACTGCTTTTT. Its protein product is CASSLRVGAEKLLF.

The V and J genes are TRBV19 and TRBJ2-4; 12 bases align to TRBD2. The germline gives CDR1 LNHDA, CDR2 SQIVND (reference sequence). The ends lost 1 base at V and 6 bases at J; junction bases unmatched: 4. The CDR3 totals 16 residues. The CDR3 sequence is CASSIGEGLAGNIQYF. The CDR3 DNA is TGTGCCAGTAGTATAGGCGAGGGACTAGCGGGAAACATTCAGTACTTC.

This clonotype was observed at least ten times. CDR3 DNA: TGTGCCAGCAGCTTAGATGCTCGTAAGGTCGGGAAACCCAGTTACGAGCAGTACTTC. Its translation: CASSLDARKVGKPSYEQYF. V and J are TRBV7-8 and TRBJ2-7, with D perhaps TRBD2 (5 bases). Trimming removed 1 base from V and 4 bases from J, with 26 bases in between. The CDR3 sequence is 19 residues long. Germline V CDR1 and CDR2: SGHVS, FQNEAQ.

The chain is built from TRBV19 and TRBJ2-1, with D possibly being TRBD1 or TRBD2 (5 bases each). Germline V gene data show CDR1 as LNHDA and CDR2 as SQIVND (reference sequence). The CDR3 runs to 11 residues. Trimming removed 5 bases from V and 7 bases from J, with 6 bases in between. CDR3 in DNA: TGTGCCAGTAGTTGGGGGAATGAGCAGTTCTTC. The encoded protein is CASSWGNEQFF.

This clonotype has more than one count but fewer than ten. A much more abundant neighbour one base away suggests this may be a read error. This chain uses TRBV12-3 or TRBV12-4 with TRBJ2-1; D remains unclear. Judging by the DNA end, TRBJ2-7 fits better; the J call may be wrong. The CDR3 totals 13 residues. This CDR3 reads CAASSSSYNEQYF. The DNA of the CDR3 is TGTGCCGCAAGTAGCAGCTCCTACAATGAGCAGTACTTC.

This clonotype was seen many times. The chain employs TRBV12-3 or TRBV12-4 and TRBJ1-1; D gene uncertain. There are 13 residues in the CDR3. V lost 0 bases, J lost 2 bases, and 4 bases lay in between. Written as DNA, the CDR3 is TGTGCCAGCAGTTTAGCTACTAACACTGAAGCTTTCTTT. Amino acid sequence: CASSLATNTEAFF.

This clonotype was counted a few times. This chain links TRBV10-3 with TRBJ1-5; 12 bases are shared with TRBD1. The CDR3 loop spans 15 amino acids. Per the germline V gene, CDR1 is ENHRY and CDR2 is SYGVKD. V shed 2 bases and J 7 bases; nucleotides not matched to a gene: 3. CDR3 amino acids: CAISEGTGGRQPQHF. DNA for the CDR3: TGTGCCATCAGTGAGGGGACAGGGGGCCGACAGCCCCAGCATTTT.

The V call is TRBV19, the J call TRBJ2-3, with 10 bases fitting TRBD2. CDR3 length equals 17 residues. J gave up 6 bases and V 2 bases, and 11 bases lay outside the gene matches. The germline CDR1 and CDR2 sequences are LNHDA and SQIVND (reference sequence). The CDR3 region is CASSINRLAGATDTQYF. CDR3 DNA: TGTGCCAGTAGTATAAATCGGCTAGCGGGAGCTACGGATACGCAGTATTTT.

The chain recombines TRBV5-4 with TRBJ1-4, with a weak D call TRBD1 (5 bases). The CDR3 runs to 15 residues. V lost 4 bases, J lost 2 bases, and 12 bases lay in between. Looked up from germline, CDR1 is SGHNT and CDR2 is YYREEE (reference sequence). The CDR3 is CASSIRQRTNEKLFF. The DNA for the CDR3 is TGTGCCAGCAGCATCCGACAGCGGACTAATGAAAAACTGTTTTTT.

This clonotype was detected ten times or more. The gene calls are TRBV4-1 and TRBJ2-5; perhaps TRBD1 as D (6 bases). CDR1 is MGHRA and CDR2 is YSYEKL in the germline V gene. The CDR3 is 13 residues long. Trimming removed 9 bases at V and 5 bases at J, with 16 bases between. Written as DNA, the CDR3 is TGCGCCAGTGCGAACAGGGTGGCGGAGACCCAGTACTTC. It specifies CASANRVAETQYF.

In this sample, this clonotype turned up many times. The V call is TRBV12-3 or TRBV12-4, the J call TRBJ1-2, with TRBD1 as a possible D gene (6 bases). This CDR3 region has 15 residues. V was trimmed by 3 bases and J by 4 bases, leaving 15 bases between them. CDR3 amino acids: CASSLGQGSFYGYTF. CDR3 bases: TGTGCCAGCAGTTTGGGGCAGGGGAGTTTCTATGGCTACACCTTC.

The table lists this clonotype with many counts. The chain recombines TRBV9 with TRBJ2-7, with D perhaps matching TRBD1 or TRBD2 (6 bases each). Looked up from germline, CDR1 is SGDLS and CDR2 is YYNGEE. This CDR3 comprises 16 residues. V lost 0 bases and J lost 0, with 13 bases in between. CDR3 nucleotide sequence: TGTGCCAGCAGCGTAGGGGGGGCGGCCGACTCCTACGAGCAGTACTTC. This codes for CASSVGGAADSYEQYF.

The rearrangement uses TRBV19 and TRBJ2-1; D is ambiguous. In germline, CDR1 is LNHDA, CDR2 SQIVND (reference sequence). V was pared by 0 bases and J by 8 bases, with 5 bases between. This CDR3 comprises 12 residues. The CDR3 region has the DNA TGTGCCAGTAGTATAGAAGGTTATGAGCAGTTCTTC. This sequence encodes CASSIEGYEQFF. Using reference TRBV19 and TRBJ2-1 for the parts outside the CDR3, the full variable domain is DGGITQSPKYLFRKEGQNVTLSCEQNLNHDAMYWYRQDPGQGLRLIYYSQIVNDFQKGDIAEGYSVSREKKESFPLTVTSAQKNPTAFYLCASSIEGYEQFFGPGTRLTVL.

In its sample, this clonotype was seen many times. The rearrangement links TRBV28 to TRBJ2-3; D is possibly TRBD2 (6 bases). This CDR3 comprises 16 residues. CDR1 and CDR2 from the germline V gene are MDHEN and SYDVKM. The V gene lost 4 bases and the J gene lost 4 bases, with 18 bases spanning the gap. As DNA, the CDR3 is TGTGCCAGCAGTTCCCCTACGGGAGTGGGCCCAGATACGCAGTATTTT. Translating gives CASSSPTGVGPDTQYF.

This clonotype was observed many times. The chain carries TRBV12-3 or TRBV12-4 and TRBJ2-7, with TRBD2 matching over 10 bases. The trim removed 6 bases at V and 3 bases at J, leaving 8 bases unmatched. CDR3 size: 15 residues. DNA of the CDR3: TGTGCCAGCAGGTCCGGGACTAGCGAGAACTACGAGCAGTACTTC. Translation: CASRSGTSENYEQYF.

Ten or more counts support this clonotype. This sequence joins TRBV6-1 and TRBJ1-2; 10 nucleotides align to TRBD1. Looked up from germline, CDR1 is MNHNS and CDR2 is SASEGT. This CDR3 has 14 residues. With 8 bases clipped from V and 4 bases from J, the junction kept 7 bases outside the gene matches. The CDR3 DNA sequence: TGTGCCAGCGCGAGACAGGGGGCGGGCTATGGCTACACCTTC. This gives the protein CASARQGAGYGYTF.

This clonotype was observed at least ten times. Written as DNA, the CDR3 is TGTGCCAGCAGTAGTGCGCGCCTAGCGAGTTTAGGCACAGATACGCAGTATTTT. Translating gives CASSSARLASLGTDTQYF. The rearrangement uses TRBV2 and TRBJ2-3; D may be TRBD2 (6 bases). CDR1 and CDR2 (germline): SNHLY, FYNNEI. The CDR3 contains 18 residues. V was trimmed by 5 bases and J by 1 base, leaving 22 bases between them.